One sample yielded the 25 T cell receptor beta chains listed below, sequenced in a study of shared clonotypes between healthy human individuals. The naive CD8 fraction comprised CD45RO-negative cells positively selected for CCR7 and excluded terminally differentiated effector memory CD45RA+ cells. Sequencing used immunoSEQ multiplex PCR; TCRdb keeps in-frame clones, though not all of them. The profile shows about 2 million clones, roughly 95% of them singletons. Sequenced sample: naive CD8+ T cells sorted from blood. All receptors derive from a man between 18 and 29 years old in good health.

Only one count was recorded for this clone. V usage is TRBV7-9 and J usage is TRBJ1-3; TRBD1 agrees at 8 bases. The germline gives CDR1 SEHNR, CDR2 FQNEAQ (reference sequence). The CDR3 has 17 residues. V shed 5 bases and J 0 bases; nucleotides not matched to a gene: 9. CDR3 sequence reads: CASSRADRVSSGNTIYF. Here the CDR3 DNA reads TGTGCCAGCAGCCGGGCGGACAGGGTATCCTCTGGAAACACCATATATTTT. Drawing the rest from reference TRBV7-9 and TRBJ1-3, the complete variable domain is DTGVSQNPRHKITKRGQNVTFRCDPISEHNRLYWYRQTLGQGPEFLTYFQNEAQLEKSRLLSDRFSAERPKGSFSTLEIQRTEQGDSAMYLCASSRADRVSSGNTIYFGEGSWLTVV.

The chain links TRBV9 to TRBJ1-4; the D gene is possibly TRBD1 (5 bases). Germline V gives CDR1 SGDLS, CDR2 YYNGEE. The V gene lost 1 base and the J gene lost 12 bases, with 16 bases spanning the gap. There are 14 residues in the CDR3. CDR3 DNA sequence: TGTGCCAGCAGCGTACTGCCAGGGTTCCAAGAACTGTTTTTT. It translates to CASSVLPGFQELFF. The entire variable domain, with the rest obtained from reference TRBV9 and TRBJ1-4, is as follows: DSGVTQTPKHLITATGQRVTLRCSPRSGDLSVYWYQQSLDQGLQFLIQYYNGEERAKGNILERFSAQQFPDLHSELNLSSLELGDSALYFCASSVLPGFQELFFGSGTQLSVL.

The J gene is TRBJ2-2, the V gene TRBV10-3, with 9 bases fitting TRBD1. There are 17 residues in the CDR3. V was clipped by 4 bases and J by 3 bases; unmatched bases: 9. Per germline, CDR1 ENHRY and CDR2 SYGVKD. CDR3 protein: CAISGGTGTRDTGELFF. CDR3 nucleotide sequence: TGTGCCATCAGTGGGGGGACAGGGACCAGAGACACCGGGGAGCTGTTTTTT.

This chain connects TRBV28 to TRBJ2-4, with D unresolved. The V gene's germline CDR1 is MDHEN and CDR2 SYDVKM. V dropped 3 bases and J dropped 6 bases, with 12 bases sitting between them. The CDR3 totals 14 residues. In nucleotides, the CDR3 is TGTGCCAGCAGTTTGGACCGCTGGGGAAACATTCAGTACTTC. Translating gives CASSLDRWGNIQYF.

The chain couples TRBV27 to TRBJ2-1, with 7 bases aligning to TRBD1. Losses at the gene ends were 5 bases for V and 0 bases for J; bases not matched to a gene: 10. The CDR3 is 17 residues long. CDR1 is MNHEY, CDR2 SMNVEV, per germline (reference sequence). CDR3 coding DNA: TGTGCCAGCAGTCCTGGGACAGCTCCTAGCTCCTACAATGAGCAGTTCTTC. This gives the protein CASSPGTAPSSYNEQFF.

This rearrangement joins TRBV27 to TRBJ2-5, with 8 bases fitting TRBD1. Trimming cost V 4 bases and J 5 bases; bases outside gene matches: 6. CDR3 length: 14 amino acids. Looked up from germline, CDR1 is MNHEY and CDR2 is SMNVEV (reference sequence). CDR3 DNA: TGTGCCAGCAGTTCTTGGACAGGGTCGGAGACCCAGTACTTC. Protein product: CASSSWTGSETQYF.

The chain employs TRBV5-1 and TRBJ2-7; D remains unclear. The V end was cut by 2 bases, the J end by 3 bases, with 9 bases between. Germline CDR1 and CDR2: SGHRS and YFSETQ. The CDR3 has 13 residues. For the CDR3, the DNA is TGCGCCAGCAGCTTTGGAGCACTCTACGAGCAGTACTTC. Translated, it gives CASSFGALYEQYF.

This clone came up once. J is TRBJ2-7 and V is TRBV27, with 10 bases that match TRBD2. This CDR3 is built from 13 residues. The germline V gene has CDR1 MNHEY and CDR2 SMNVEV (reference sequence). Germline trimming cut 8 bases from V and 3 bases from J; bases unmatched to any gene: 4. The CDR3 reads CASFSSGSYEQYF. The CDR3 DNA is TGTGCCAGCTTCTCTAGCGGGAGCTACGAGCAGTACTTC.

V is TRBV6-5 and J is TRBJ2-7; D gene uncertain. The CDR3 runs 16 residues. Germline V gene data show CDR1 as MNHEY and CDR2 as SVGAGI. V gave up 2 bases and J gave up 4 bases, with 18 bases separating them. CDR3: CASSYLYGKPLYEQYF. The CDR3 DNA reads as TGTGCCAGCAGTTACCTTTACGGAAAGCCGCTTTACGAGCAGTACTTC.

V gene TRBV19 combines with J gene TRBJ2-7, with 7 bases matching TRBD1. The junction had 7 bases not matched to a gene; V was cut back by 8 bases and J by 3 bases. The V gene's germline CDR1 is LNHDA and CDR2 SQIVND (reference sequence). The CDR3 runs to 13 residues. The CDR3 protein is CASRHRQGYEQYF. The CDR3 DNA reads TGTGCCAGTCGACACCGACAGGGCTACGAGCAGTACTTC.

The chain is built from TRBV6-1 and TRBJ2-7, with 9 bases fitting TRBD1. This CDR3 is built from 16 residues. Per germline, CDR1 MNHNS and CDR2 SASEGT. V gave up 2 bases and J gave up 5 bases; unmatched junction bases: 10. CDR3 in amino acids: CASSEHERQGVDEQYF. In nucleotides, the CDR3 is TGTGCCAGCAGTGAACACGAGAGACAGGGGGTGGACGAGCAGTACTTC.

Turning to this clone: This specimen includes other DNA sequences encoding the same CDR3. This chain connects TRBV27 to TRBJ2-5; TRBD1 might be the D (6 bases). Trimming left V 5 bases short and J 4 bases short, with 11 bases between. CDR3 size: 13 residues. CDR1 MNHEY and CDR2 SMNVEV come from the germline V gene (reference sequence). CDR3 loop: CASSLLRGETQYF. The CDR3 DNA reads TGTGCCAGCAGTCTACTCAGGGGAGAGACCCAGTACTTC.

Comments on this clone: Lacking the conserved final phenylalanine or tryptophan, this CDR3 likely reflects a read error. The limits of the CDR3 on the DNA are not certain, so only TCRdb's listed CDR3 is given. This sequence joins TRBV7-9 and TRBJ2-7. The CDR3 length equals 12 residues, ends included. Germline V gene data show CDR1 as SEHNR and CDR2 as FQNEAQ (reference sequence). This CDR3 reads CASSSGISGPSL.

The chain employs TRBV27 and TRBJ2-7, with 8 bases matching TRBD1. The V segment lost 6 bases and the J segment 4 bases; nucleotides outside the gene matches: 11. The CDR3 consists of 15 residues. The V gene's germline CDR1 is MNHEY and CDR2 SMNVEV (reference sequence). DNA of the CDR3: TGTGCCAGCAGCCCGGGACAGGCGAAAAGGTACGAGCAGTACTTC. Protein product: CASSPGQAKRYEQYF.

CDR3 sequence: CASSQLTGGNGELFF. The CDR3, as DNA: TGCGCCAGCAGCCAACTGACAGGGGGCAACGGGGAGCTGTTTTTT. J is TRBJ2-2 and V is TRBV4-3, with 10 positions matching TRBD1. Germline V gene sequence: CDR1 LGHNA, CDR2 YSLEER. J gave up 7 bases and V 2 bases, and 4 bases lay outside the gene matches. CDR3 size: 15 residues.

The chain is built from TRBV6-5 and TRBJ2-7, with 13 bases matching TRBD2. Germline loops: CDR1 MNHEY, CDR2 SVGAGI. This CDR3 spans 15 amino acids. V trimming: 6 bases; J trimming: 6 bases; junction bases outside the gene matches: 8. The CDR3 loop reads CASSPLAGGGSEQYF. The DNA of the CDR3 is TGTGCCAGCAGCCCACTAGCGGGAGGGGGGAGCGAGCAGTACTTC.

This chain uses TRBV7-8 with TRBJ2-1; 7 positions match TRBD2. The CDR3 covers 16 residues. Germline V gives CDR1 SGHVS, CDR2 FQNEAQ. J lost 7 bases, V lost 0 bases, and 9 bases had no gene match. This CDR3 reads CASSLAALADLNEQFF. Written as DNA, the CDR3 is TGTGCCAGCAGCTTAGCCGCTCTAGCGGACCTGAATGAGCAGTTCTTC.

The J gene is TRBJ2-1, the V gene TRBV6-5; the D call may be TRBD1 or TRBD2 (5 bases each). Germline V gene data show CDR1 as MNHEY and CDR2 as SVGAGI. The length of the CDR3 is 13 residues. Trimming removed 4 bases from V and 8 bases from J, with 12 bases in between. In nucleotides, the CDR3 is TGTGCCAGCAGTTCCCTGAGGGGTGATGAGCAGTTCTTC. Residues: CASSSLRGDEQFF.

Concerning this clone itself: Different DNA sequences within this sample yield the same CDR3. In DNA, the CDR3 is TGTGCCAGCAGTGTGGGACAGAGCTACGAGCAGTACTTC. This encodes CASSVGQSYEQYF. J is TRBJ2-7 and V is TRBV27, with TRBD1 matching 7 bases. This CDR3 has 13 residues. Germline CDR1 MNHEY, CDR2 SMNVEV (reference sequence). V lost 5 bases to trimming and J lost 3 bases; unmatched junction nucleotides: 4.

This clone occurred once. The sample contains more than one DNA sequence encoding this CDR3. The J gene is TRBJ1-4, the V gene TRBV27, with TRBD1 identical over 8 bases. Per germline, CDR1 MNHEY and CDR2 SMNVEV (reference sequence). After removal of 3 bases from V and 8 bases from J, the junction contained 5 bases not matched to a gene. CDR3 length: 14 residues. CDR3 sequence: CASSFQGAGEKLFF. CDR3 DNA sequence: TGTGCCAGCAGTTTCCAGGGGGCGGGAGAAAAACTGTTTTTT.

V is TRBV13 and J is TRBJ2-5; D is unresolved. The CDR3 totals 13 residues. Trimming shortened V by 5 bases and J by 5 bases, and 12 bases separated the two germline ends. The germline V gene has CDR1 PRHDT and CDR2 FYEKMQ (reference sequence). The CDR3 DNA sequence: TGTGCCAGCAGCGAAAACTTATCGGAGACCCAGTACTTC. The encoded protein is CASSENLSETQYF. Using reference TRBV13 and TRBJ2-5 for the parts outside the CDR3, the full variable domain is AAGVIQSPRHLIKEKRETATLKCYPIPRHDTVYWYQQGPGQDPQFLISFYEKMQSDKGSIPDRFSAQQFSDYHSELNMSSLELGDSALYFCASSENLSETQYFGPGTRLLVL.

This chain connects TRBV11-2 to TRBJ2-2, with 7 bases lining up with TRBD2. CDR3 size: 16 residues. Germline trimming cut 2 bases from V and 1 base from J; bases unmatched to any gene: 4. Germline V gives CDR1 SGHAT, CDR2 FQNNGV. Written as DNA, the CDR3 is TGTGCCAGCAGCTTAACGGGGGGAGGGAACACCGGGGAGCTGTTTTTT. This gives the protein CASSLTGGGNTGELFF.

This chain joins TRBV27 and TRBJ2-1; 9 bases are a match to TRBD2. The CDR3 spans 14 residues. In germline, CDR1 is MNHEY, CDR2 SMNVEV (reference sequence). Trimming took 5 bases from V and 14 from J; bases not matched to a gene: 13. The CDR3 bases are TGTGCCAGCAGTCCCGCTATGGCGGGGGGGGTGGAGTTCTTC. The encoded protein is CASSPAMAGGVEFF.

The DNA of the CDR3 is TGTGCCAGCAGCTACCGGACAGTTCAAGAGACCCAGTACTTC. It encodes CASSYRTVQETQYF. The rearrangement links TRBV11-2 to TRBJ2-5, with a possible D match to TRBD1 (6 bases). Looked up from germline, CDR1 is SGHAT and CDR2 is FQNNGV. This CDR3 is 14 amino acids long. The V end was cut by 4 bases, the J end by 2 bases, with 11 bases between.

This chain joins TRBV4-1 and TRBJ2-1, with TRBD2 identical over 8 bases. The CDR3 is 16 amino acids. After removal of 4 bases from V and 8 bases from J, the junction contained 13 bases not matched to a gene. CDR1 MGHRA and CDR2 YSYEKL come from the germline V gene. CDR3 sequence: CASSLFSSGSLDEQFF. CDR3 coding DNA: TGCGCCAGCAGCCTGTTCTCTAGCGGGTCTCTCGATGAGCAGTTCTTC.